The 18 T cell receptor beta chains given below trace back to one sample, sequenced in a study of blood T cell repertoires in COVID-19. The assay was immunoSEQ multiplex PCR, and TCRdb's table has in-frame clones only and misses some. Of about 200,000 clones in the sample, around 80% are singletons; the top ten hold approximately 8%. The sample consisted of peripheral blood. These receptors all come from a woman of 80 years or more with COVID-19, enrolled during active disease.

The V call is TRBV6-6, the J call TRBJ2-1, with D maybe TRBD2 (5 bases). The CDR3 loop spans 14 amino acids. Between the trimmed V and J ends, which lost 4 bases and 3 bases, there was a span of 10 bases. Per germline, CDR1 MNHNY and CDR2 SVGAGI (reference sequence). CDR3 residues: CASSLGLLYNEQFF. The CDR3 bases are TGTGCCAGCAGTTTAGGACTGCTCTACAATGAGCAGTTCTTC.

The chain is built from TRBV5-6 and TRBJ1-3, with D maybe TRBD1 (5 bases). The V end lost 0 bases, the J end lost 0 bases, and 10 bases lay between the germline ends. Germline CDR1 is SGHDT and CDR2 is YYEEEE. The CDR3 is 16 amino acids. The CDR3 nucleotides read TGTGCCAGCAGCTTGGTAGGGGAAAACTCTGGAAACACCATATATTTT. This translates into CASSLVGENSGNTIYF.

The V gene is TRBV15, the J gene TRBJ2-7, with D perhaps TRBD2 (5 bases). Germline lookup yields CDR1 LNHNV and CDR2 YYDKDF (reference sequence). The CDR3 is 12 residues long. The V end lost 8 bases, the J end lost 6 bases, and 14 bases lay between the germline ends. The CDR3 region is CATGAAGVEQYF. The CDR3 DNA sequence: TGTGCCACCGGAGCGGCCGGGGTCGAGCAGTACTTC.

The V call is TRBV15, the J call TRBJ1-3; weak D call: TRBD1 (6 bases). Trimming took off 0 bases at V and 4 bases at J, with 19 bases between the two ends. CDR3 length: 18 residues. Germline V gene lookup returns CDR1 LNHNV and CDR2 YYDKDF (reference sequence). The CDR3 DNA reads TGTGCCACCAGCAGAGATGTGCACCAGGGGATAGGGGGAAACACCATATATTTT. Protein sequence: CATSRDVHQGIGGNTIYF.

The chain couples TRBV19 to TRBJ2-7; 7 bases match TRBD2. The CDR3 is 15 residues long. The V gene's germline CDR1 is LNHDA and CDR2 SQIVND (reference sequence). J gave up 2 bases and V 3 bases, and 7 bases lay outside the gene matches. The CDR3 sequence: CASSIGGGWAYEQYF. The CDR3 DNA reads TGTGCCAGTAGTATCGGGGGAGGGTGGGCCTACGAGCAGTACTTC.

This clone occurred a few times. This chain uses TRBV5-1 with TRBJ1-1; 7 bases map to TRBD1. This CDR3 spans 14 amino acids. V lost 3 bases to trimming and J lost 7 bases; unmatched junction nucleotides: 9. Looked up from germline, CDR1 is SGHRS and CDR2 is YFSETQ. The CDR3 here is CASSSLTGTSEAFF. In DNA, the CDR3 is TGCGCCAGCAGCTCCTTGACAGGGACAAGTGAAGCTTTCTTT.

The table lists this clone with a count of one. This chain joins TRBV2 and TRBJ2-7; no clear D gene. Germline V gene sequence: CDR1 SNHLY, CDR2 FYNNEI. The CDR3 contains 13 residues. Between the trimmed V and J ends, which lost 4 bases and 2 bases, there was a span of 9 bases. The CDR3, as DNA: TGTGCCAGCAGTGTTTCAGGCCCCTACGAGCAGTACTTC. This codes for CASSVSGPYEQYF.

This rearrangement joins TRBV11-2 to TRBJ2-1; possible D gene TRBD1, 6 bases. CDR1 and CDR2 (germline): SGHAT, FQNNGV. The CDR3 contains 16 residues. V was cut by 2 bases and J by 6 bases, with 17 bases left in between. CDR3 sequence: CASSLSRGMVGNEQFF. CDR3 coding DNA: TGTGCCAGCAGCTTAAGCAGGGGAATGGTTGGCAATGAGCAGTTCTTC.

The V call is TRBV19, the J call TRBJ2-1, with a tentative D call TRBD2 (6 bases). CDR1 is LNHDA, CDR2 SQIVND, per germline (reference sequence). There are 13 residues in the CDR3. The V and J ends lost 10 bases and 5 bases respectively, with 15 bases between them. The CDR3 bases are TGTGCCACCAAGGGACTGGCCAACAATGAGCAGTTCTTC. This gives the protein CATKGLANNEQFF.

The rearrangement links TRBV6-5 to TRBJ1-2; 10 bases line up with TRBD1. Germline CDR1 and CDR2: MNHEY and SVGAGI. With V trimmed by 2 bases and J by 8 bases, 8 bases remained unmatched. The CDR3 is 15 amino acids. The CDR3 DNA follows: TGTGCCAGCAGTTACCGCGGGACAGGGGCCTCCGGCTACACCTTC. It translates to CASSYRGTGASGYTF.

This clone was detected only a few times. J is TRBJ2-7 and V is TRBV3-1 (or the pseudogene TRBV3-2); 10 bases align to TRBD1. Unmatched junction bases numbered 4, after V lost 1 base and J lost 1 base. Germline V gene sequence: CDR1 LGHDT, CDR2 YNNKEL (reference sequence). The CDR3 length is 16 residues. CDR3 sequence reads: CASSQGQGAGSYEQYF. CDR3 coding DNA: TGTGCCAGCAGCCAAGGACAGGGGGCGGGTTCCTACGAGCAGTACTTC.

The chain links TRBV7-8 to TRBJ2-7, with D possibly being TRBD1 (6 bases). Germline loops: CDR1 SGHVS, CDR2 FQNEAQ. The V and J ends lost 1 base and 2 bases respectively, with 12 bases between them. This CDR3 spans 15 amino acids. CDR3 DNA: TGTGCCAGCAGCTTAGAACTGGGGGCCACCTACGAGCAGTACTTC. Amino acids: CASSLELGATYEQYF. The full variable domain, completed using reference TRBV7-8 and TRBJ2-7, is GAGVSQSPRYKVAKRGQDVALRCDPISGHVSLFWYQQALGQGPEFLTYFQNEAQLDKSGLPSDRFFAERPEGSVSTLKIQRTQQEDSAVYLCASSLELGATYEQYFGPGTRLTVT.

The rearrangement links TRBV18 to TRBJ1-2, with D possibly TRBD1 on 6 matching bases. This CDR3 is built from 13 residues. V lost 1 base and J lost 6, with 9 bases in between. CDR1 KGHSH and CDR2 LQKENI come from the germline V gene. The CDR3 region is CASSPRDIDGYTF. The CDR3, as DNA: TGTGCCAGCTCACCACGGGACATAGATGGCTACACCTTC.

In nucleotides, the CDR3 is TGTGCCAGCAGCCTAAGCGGGGGCAACACCGGGGAGCTGTTTTTT. It yields the protein CASSLSGGNTGELFF. The chain recombines TRBV14 with TRBJ2-2; 8 positions match TRBD2. Germline assignment: CDR1 SGHDN and CDR2 FVKESK. This CDR3 comprises 15 residues. The ends lost 4 bases at V and 2 bases at J; junction bases unmatched: 3.

The chain recombines TRBV24-1 with TRBJ2-5; the D gene is possibly TRBD1 (5 bases). The length of the CDR3 is 11 residues. V shed 6 bases and J shed 5 bases, with 6 bases lying between them. Looked up from germline, CDR1 is KGHDR and CDR2 is SFDVKD. CDR3 coding DNA: TGTGCCACCAGTCCAGGGGAGACCCAGTACTTC. It specifies CATSPGETQYF.

This sequence joins TRBV10-2 and TRBJ1-3; TRBD1 might be the D (6 bases). Trimming took off 4 bases at V and 3 bases at J, with 16 bases between the two ends. This CDR3 has 16 amino acids. In germline, CDR1 is WSHSY, CDR2 SAAADI. The CDR3 coding sequence is TGCGCCAGCAGTGCCCCTTACAGGGCGGTTGGAAACACCATATATTTT. This sequence encodes CASSAPYRAVGNTIYF.

The V and J genes are TRBV9 and TRBJ2-1, with 8 nucleotides matching TRBD2. The V and J ends lost 0 bases and 2 bases, in that order; junction bases with no gene match: 4. Germline-derived CDR1 and CDR2 are SGDLS and YYNGEE. The CDR3 runs 16 residues. CDR3 coding DNA: TGTGCCAGCAGCGTAGGGCTAGCGGGCGCCTACAATGAGCAGTTCTTC. It codes for CASSVGLAGAYNEQFF.

This clone came up once. V gene TRBV2 combines with J gene TRBJ2-7; 10 nucleotides align to TRBD2. V lost 9 bases to trimming and J lost 5 bases; unmatched junction nucleotides: 4. The CDR3 runs to 12 residues. Per germline, CDR1 SNHLY and CDR2 FYNNEI. The CDR3 DNA sequence: TGTGCCAGGTCTAGCGGGGGCCACGAGCAGTACTTC. As protein: CARSSGGHEQYF.